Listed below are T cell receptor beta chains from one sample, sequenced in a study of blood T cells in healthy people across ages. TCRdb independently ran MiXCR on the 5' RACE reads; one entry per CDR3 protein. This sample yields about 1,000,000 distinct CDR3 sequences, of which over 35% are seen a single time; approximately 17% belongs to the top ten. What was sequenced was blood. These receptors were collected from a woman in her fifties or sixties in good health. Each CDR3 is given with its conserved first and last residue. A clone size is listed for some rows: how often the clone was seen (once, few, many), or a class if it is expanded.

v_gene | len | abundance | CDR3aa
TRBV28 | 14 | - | CATKLAGVFGTQYF
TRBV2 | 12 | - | CASRGVARGQFF
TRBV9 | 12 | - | CASSVGVGELFF
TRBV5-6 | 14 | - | CASSSQGSTGTQYF
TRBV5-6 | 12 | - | CASSVRLETQYF
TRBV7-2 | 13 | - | CASSPRGMNEQFF
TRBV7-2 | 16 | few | CASSYPGLAGTGEQFF
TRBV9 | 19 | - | CASSARGLAGGSSYNEQFF
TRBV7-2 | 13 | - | CTSSPGTNYGYTF
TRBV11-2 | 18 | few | CASSLGGSGGHSYNEQFF
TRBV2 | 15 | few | CASSEEGWTNYGYTF
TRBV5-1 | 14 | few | CASSLDGQFYEQYF
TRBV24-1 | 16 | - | CATSDFGTGRDNEQFF
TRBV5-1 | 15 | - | CASSLGTGSNYGYTF
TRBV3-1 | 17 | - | CASSQIAGLAGDHEQYF
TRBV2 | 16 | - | CASTLLAGGSLREQFF